The next 7 T cell receptor beta chains were all read from a single sample in a study of graft-versus-host responses after intestinal transplantation. Sequenced by immunoSEQ multiplex PCR; TCRdb stores in-frame clones only, minus some. The data contain 100,000 to 120,000 clones, around 95% of them singletons. Antigen specificity for these receptors is unknown. The source material was unstimulated CD8+ T cells sorted from spleen or lymph node cells, sampled before intestinal transplant. The origin of the receptors is a human donor who received an intestinal transplant.

The CDR3 bases are TGTGCCAGCAGTACTGCGGGACAACCCTACGAGCAGTACTTC. This translates into CASSTAGQPYEQYF. J is TRBJ2-7 and V is TRBV6-5; TRBD1 or TRBD2 may be the D gene (6 bases each). V lost 5 bases and J 2 bases, leaving 13 bases between the germline ends. Germline V CDR1 and CDR2: MNHEY, SVGAGI. This CDR3 comprises 14 residues.

This chain connects TRBV6-5 to TRBJ2-2; no clear D gene. Germline-derived CDR1 and CDR2 are MNHEY and SVGAGI. The V gene lost 0 bases and the J gene lost 6 bases, with 5 bases spanning the gap. CDR3 size: 13 residues. The CDR3 sequence is CASSYSLSGELFF. DNA for the CDR3: TGTGCCAGCAGTTACTCTTTATCCGGGGAGCTGTTTTTT.

The J gene is TRBJ2-1, the V gene TRBV5-6, with 11 positions matching TRBD2. Germline CDR1 reads SGHDT; CDR2 reads YYEEEE. The CDR3 has 17 amino acids. With 0 bases clipped from V and 3 bases from J, the junction kept 5 bases outside the gene matches. CDR3 protein: CASSLAGLAGSYNEQFF. In nucleotides, the CDR3 is TGTGCCAGCAGCTTGGCCGGACTAGCGGGCAGCTACAATGAGCAGTTCTTC.

The chain employs TRBV9 and TRBJ2-3, with D possibly matching TRBD1 (5 bases). CDR1 is SGDLS, CDR2 YYNGEE, per germline. The CDR3 consists of 20 residues. V lost 2 bases and J lost 1, with 26 bases in between. The CDR3 sequence is CASSVLGQGLGLSGTDTQYF. The CDR3 DNA sequence: TGTGCCAGCAGCGTTCTGGGGCAGGGTCTGGGGTTATCGGGCACAGATACGCAGTATTTT.

This clone was seen a single time. The sample has other DNA sequences that encode this CDR3 too. This chain links TRBV30 with TRBJ1-1, with D unclear. The V gene's germline CDR1 is GTSNPN and CDR2 SVGIG (reference sequence). V was clipped by 0 bases and J by 1 base, with 6 bases between them. This CDR3 spans 13 amino acids. CDR3 protein: CAWSVNGNTEAFF. The CDR3 nucleotides are TGTGCCTGGAGTGTAAACGGGAACACTGAAGCTTTCTTT.

In this sample, this clone turned up once. The chain uses TRBV27 and TRBJ2-5, with no clear D. This CDR3 region has 13 residues. The V gene's germline CDR1 is MNHEY and CDR2 SMNVEV (reference sequence). V shed 8 bases and J shed 5 bases, with 15 bases lying between them. As DNA, the CDR3 is TGTGCCAGCCAGACCCACGGTCGGGAGACCCAGTACTTC. Amino acid sequence: CASQTHGRETQYF.

The chain joins TRBV6-5 to TRBJ2-5, with D possibly TRBD1 on 6 matching bases. CDR1 and CDR2 (germline): MNHEY, SVGAGI. V gave up 5 bases and J gave up 2 bases, with 12 bases separating them. This CDR3 contains 14 residues. The CDR3, as DNA: TGTGCCAGCAGTGATGACAGGACTCAAGAGACCCAGTACTTC. Translation: CASSDDRTQETQYF.